Below, 17 T cell receptor beta chains from the same sample are listed, as sequenced in a study of T-cell reconstitution after alpha-beta-depleted transplantation in children. A TCRbeta library incorporating unique molecular identifiers was prepared. TCRdb independently ran MiXCR on the PCR reads; one entry per CDR3 protein. The sample includes some 530,000 distinct CDR3 sequences, approximately 13% seen only once; the top ten take around 5.6%. The sample consisted of PBMCs from the stem cell graft donor, taken from the stem cell graft. The receptors originated from a human donor who donated a stem cell graft to a child with combined immunodeficiency.

The chain carries TRBV20-1 and TRBJ2-5, with D possibly being TRBD1 (5 bases). In germline, CDR1 is DFQATT, CDR2 SNEGSKA (reference sequence). The germline V and J ends were trimmed by 0 bases and 1 base, with 15 bases remaining between them. This CDR3 is 16 amino acids long. The CDR3 protein is CSARDGLRQGQETQYF. The CDR3 DNA reads TGCAGTGCTAGAGATGGGTTACGGCAGGGCCAAGAGACCCAGTACTTC.

This chain connects TRBV20-1 to TRBJ2-1, with 11 bases identical to TRBD2. V dropped 6 bases and J dropped 6; count of bases not matched to a gene: 7. CDR1 DFQATT and CDR2 SNEGSKA come from the germline V gene (reference sequence). The CDR3 covers 14 residues. In nucleotides, the CDR3 is TGCAGTGCAGTAGCGGGAGGGGTGGTCAATGAGCAGTTCTTC. It encodes CSAVAGGVVNEQFF.

The chain recombines TRBV7-2 with TRBJ2-1, with D possibly being TRBD2 (8 bases). The CDR3 sequence is 15 residues long. The V end lost 5 bases, the J end lost 12 bases, and 23 bases lay between the germline ends. From germline, CDR1 is SGHTA and CDR2 FQGNSA. The CDR3 loop is CASSPRTGRAGAQFF. The CDR3 nucleotides are TGTGCCAGCAGCCCCCGGACAGGACGAGCGGGAGCGCAGTTCTTC. Based on the CDR3 plus reference TRBV7-2 and TRBJ2-1, the full variable domain is GAGVSQSPSNKVTEKGKDVELRCDPISGHTALYWYRQSLGQGLEFLIYFQGNSAPDKSGLPSDRFSAERTGGSVSTLTIQRTQQEDSAVYLCASSPRTGRAGAQFFGPGTRLTVL.

This chain uses TRBV9 with TRBJ2-7; no reliable D call. This CDR3 contains 14 residues. With 0 bases removed from V and 3 bases from J, the gap between germline ends came to 10 bases. Germline V CDR1 and CDR2: SGDLS, YYNGEE. As DNA, the CDR3 is TGTGCCAGCAGCGTAGGACAACTAATCTACGAGCAGTACTTC. Protein sequence: CASSVGQLIYEQYF.

This clonotype was counted at least ten times. The chain combines TRBV20-1 with TRBJ2-3; D is uncertain. The CDR3 has 17 amino acids. Germline lookup yields CDR1 DFQATT and CDR2 SNEGSKA (reference sequence). Trimming shortened V by 1 base and J by 0 bases, and 17 bases separated the two germline ends. Written as DNA, the CDR3 is TGCAGTGCTAGAGGCGACGCAATGCCCTCTAGCACAGATACGCAGTATTTT. This encodes CSARGDAMPSSTDTQYF.

The CDR3 loop is CSVAQGSGYEQYF. The CDR3 coding sequence is TGCAGCGTCGCGCAGGGGAGTGGATACGAGCAGTACTTC. The gene calls are TRBV29-1 and TRBJ2-7, with D perhaps matching TRBD1 (6 bases). The CDR3 has 13 amino acids. The germline gives CDR1 SQVTM, CDR2 ANQGSEA. The V and J ends lost 6 bases and 4 bases respectively, with 16 bases between them.

The chain has TRBV28 and TRBJ2-7; D is unresolved. The CDR3 loop spans 12 amino acids. The V gene's germline CDR1 is MDHEN and CDR2 SYDVKM. V was shortened by 5 bases and J by 0 bases, with 5 bases between the two germline ends. CDR3 amino acids: CASSIPSYEQYF. CDR3 coding DNA: TGTGCCAGCAGTATCCCCTCCTACGAGCAGTACTTC.

The J gene is TRBJ2-1, the V gene TRBV7-8, with TRBD2 matching 8 bases. Germline V gene data show CDR1 as SGHVS and CDR2 as FQNEAQ. V gave up 2 bases and J gave up 4 bases; unmatched junction bases: 7. This CDR3 region has 16 residues. Here the CDR3 DNA reads TGTGCCAGCAGCTTATTTGGAGCGGGGGCATACAATGAGCAGTTCTTC. Encoded protein: CASSLFGAGAYNEQFF.

J is TRBJ2-6 and V is TRBV6-2 or TRBV6-3; 8 positions match TRBD1. This CDR3 is 20 amino acids long. J gave up 0 bases and V 6 bases, and 16 bases lay outside the gene matches. CDR1 is MNHEY and CDR2 is SVGEGT in the germline V gene. CDR3 region: CASSLARDRTVSSGANVLTF. The CDR3 DNA sequence: TGTGCCAGCAGCCTCGCCCGGGACAGGACCGTGAGCTCTGGGGCCAACGTCCTGACTTTC.

This clonotype was counted ten times or more. The chain links TRBV20-1 to TRBJ2-5, with D uncertain. Germline V CDR1 and CDR2: DFQATT, SNEGSKA (reference sequence). V was clipped by 3 bases and J by 2 bases, with 7 bases between them. The CDR3 is 12 residues long. The CDR3 DNA sequence: TGCAGTGCTAGGTGGCAGCAAGAGACCCAGTACTTC. It translates to CSARWQQETQYF.

Many counts were recorded for this clonotype. The V call is TRBV5-1, the J call TRBJ1-1, with a weak D call TRBD1 (6 bases). The CDR3 consists of 14 residues. Per germline, CDR1 SGHRS and CDR2 YFSETQ. V lost 0 bases, J lost 11 bases, and 17 bases lay in between. CDR3 coding DNA: TGCGCCAGCAGCTTGGAAGGGGGTGGACGTAGGGCTTTCTTT. It is translated as CASSLEGGGRRAFF. Using reference TRBV5-1 and TRBJ1-1 for the parts outside the CDR3, the full variable domain is KAGVTQTPRYLIKTRGQQVTLSCSPISGHRSVSWYQQTPGQGLQFLFEYFSETQRNKGNFPGRFSGRQFSNSRSEMNVSTLELGDSALYLCASSLEGGGRRAFFGQGTRLTVV.

This clonotype was seen many times. V is TRBV7-9 and J is TRBJ2-1; D not resolved. CDR3 length: 12 residues. Germline V CDR1 and CDR2: SEHNR, FQNEAQ (reference sequence). V was clipped by 1 base and J by 9 bases, with 7 bases between them. The CDR3 region has the DNA TGTGCCAGCAGCTTAGTGGGTGGTGAGCAGTTCTTC. This translates into CASSLVGGEQFF.

There are a few counts of this clonotype. This chain connects TRBV20-1 to TRBJ2-2, with 12 bases that match TRBD2. Germline V gene data show CDR1 as DFQATT and CDR2 as SNEGSKA (reference sequence). There are 17 residues in the CDR3. Unmatched junction bases numbered 7, after V lost 0 bases and J lost 5 bases. Here the CDR3 reads CSARDKTSGRMTGELFF. In DNA, the CDR3 is TGCAGTGCTAGAGATAAGACTAGCGGGAGAATGACCGGGGAGCTGTTTTTT.

This clonotype has just a few counts. Compared with germline, one end of the junction differs, possibly owing to a read error. The chain links TRBV2 to TRBJ2-1; 9 positions agree with TRBD2. This CDR3 is 15 amino acids long. Germline V gene data show CDR1 as SNHLY and CDR2 as FYNNEI. The CDR3 DNA reads TGTGCCAGCAGGGAAGCGGGAGGCCCCTACAATGAGCAGTTCTTC. Its protein is CASREAGGPYNEQFF.

Comment on this clonotype: A much larger clone differs from this one at a single base, so this may be a read error. The conserved closing phenylalanine or tryptophan is absent in this CDR3, likely reflecting a read error. The CDR3 nucleotides are TGTGCCAGCAGTATAACCGAGAATGAGCAGTTCTAC. This encodes CASSITENEQFY. The chain employs TRBV12-3 or TRBV12-4 and TRBJ2-1, with D uncertain. The V end lost 5 bases, the J end lost 7 bases, and 9 bases lay between the germline ends. The CDR3 runs to 12 residues.

The chain recombines TRBV12-3 or TRBV12-4 with TRBJ1-4; 9 nucleotides match TRBD1. The V gene end was trimmed by 4 bases and the J gene end by 8 bases; junction bases not matched to a gene: 8. The CDR3 runs to 15 residues. CDR3 protein: CASSSPDRGDEKLFF. For the CDR3, the DNA is TGTGCCAGCAGTTCCCCGGACAGGGGAGACGAAAAACTGTTTTTT.

Only a few counts were recorded for this clonotype. The V call is TRBV7-3, the J call TRBJ2-3; no reliable D call. The ends were cut back, 5 bases at V and 2 bases at J, with 8 bases in the middle. CDR1 is SGHTA, CDR2 FQGTGA, per germline. CDR3 length: 13 amino acids. CDR3 in amino acids: CASSPQVTDTQYF. Written as DNA, the CDR3 is TGTGCCAGCAGCCCCCAGGTCACAGATACGCAGTATTTT.